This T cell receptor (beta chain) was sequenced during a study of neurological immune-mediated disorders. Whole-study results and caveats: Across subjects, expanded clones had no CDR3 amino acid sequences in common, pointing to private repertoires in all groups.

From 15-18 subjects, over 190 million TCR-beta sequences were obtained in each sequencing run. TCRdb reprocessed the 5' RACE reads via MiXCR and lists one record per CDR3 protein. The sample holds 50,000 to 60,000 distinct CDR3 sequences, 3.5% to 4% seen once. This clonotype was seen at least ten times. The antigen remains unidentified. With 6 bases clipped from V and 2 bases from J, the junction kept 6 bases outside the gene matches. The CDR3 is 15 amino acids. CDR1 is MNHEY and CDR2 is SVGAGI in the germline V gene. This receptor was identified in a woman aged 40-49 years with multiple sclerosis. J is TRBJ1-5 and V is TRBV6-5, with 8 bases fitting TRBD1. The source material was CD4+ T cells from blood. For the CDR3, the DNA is TGTGCCAGCAGACCCGGGGACAGGCGCAATCAGCCCCAGCATTTT. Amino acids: CASRPGDRRNQPQHF.